Sequencing of this T cell receptor beta chain was carried out in a study of blood T cell repertoires in COVID-19. Germline loops: CDR1 MNHEY, CDR2 SMNVEV (reference sequence). The CDR3 runs to 14 residues. With 6 bases clipped from V and 0 bases from J, the junction kept 4 bases outside the gene matches. Produced via immunoSEQ multiplex PCR; TCRdb's table is partial and in-frame only. The sample contains 140,000 to 150,000 clones, around 81% of which appear only once. The TCR comes from a woman aged 45 to 65 with acute or convalescent COVID-19. The chain links TRBV27 to TRBJ1-1; 7 nucleotides align to TRBD1. The material sequenced was peripheral blood. The CDR3 bases are TGTGCCAGCAGAAGGGACAGCATGAACACTGAAGCTTTCTTT. Translation gives CASRRDSMNTEAFF.